One and the same sample provided the 22 T cell receptor beta chains below, sequenced in a study of cytomegalovirus exposure and HLA in healthy donors. PCR used 60 Vbeta primers and 13 Jbeta primers. Profiled with immunoSEQ multiplex PCR; TCRdb holds only in-frame clones, not every one. The table lists some 99,000 clones, roughly three quarters of them singletons. Sequenced: PBMCs. Receptors were obtained from a female donor in good health and CMV-seronegative.

In its sample, this clone was seen a few times. J is TRBJ2-7 and V is TRBV4-1, with no clear D. Germline V lookup: CDR1 MGHRA, CDR2 YSYEKL. The CDR3 totals 15 residues. Trimming took off 1 base at V and 1 base at J, with 11 bases between the two ends. The CDR3 DNA is TGCGCCAGCAGCCAAGTAGGAGTTGGGTCCTACGAGCAGTACTTC. Translation gives CASSQVGVGSYEQYF.

The CDR3 is CASTEVGMPFYEQYF. In DNA, the CDR3 is TGTGCCAGCACCGAGGTTGGCATGCCATTCTACGAGCAGTACTTC. J is TRBJ2-7 and V is TRBV28; D is undetermined. The V end was cut by 7 bases, the J end by 3 bases, with 19 bases between. CDR3 length equals 15 residues. Germline values: CDR1 MDHEN, CDR2 SYDVKM. Supplemented by reference TRBV28 and TRBJ2-7, the full variable domain reads DVKVTQSSRYLVKRTGEKVFLECVQDMDHENMFWYRQDPGLGLRLIYFSYDVKMKEKGDIPEGYSVSREKKERFSLILESASTNQTSMYLCASTEVGMPFYEQYFGPGTRLTVT.

This sequence joins TRBV9 and TRBJ1-1; no reliable D call. Trimming took off 3 bases at V and 1 base at J, with 13 bases between the two ends. This CDR3 has 15 residues. The germline CDR1 and CDR2 sequences are SGDLS and YYNGEE. This CDR3 is CASSAQPTANTEAFF. The CDR3 DNA sequence: TGTGCCAGCAGCGCCCAACCCACAGCGAACACTGAAGCTTTCTTT.

On this clone: A junction boundary mismatches the germline segment, possibly from a read error. V usage is TRBV7-9 and J usage is TRBJ2-1; D not resolved. CDR3 length: 11 residues. The V gene's germline CDR1 is SEHNR and CDR2 FQNEAQ (reference sequence). As DNA, the CDR3 is TGTTCCAGCAGCCACAACGATGAGCAGTTCTTC. It specifies CSSSHNDEQFF.

This sequence joins TRBV7-8 and TRBJ2-7; weak D call: TRBD2 (6 bases). This CDR3 has 16 residues. The ends were cut back, 1 base at V and 0 bases at J, with 13 bases in the middle. Germline values: CDR1 SGHVS, CDR2 FQNEAQ. This chain's CDR3 is CASSLVGGSSSYEQYF. As DNA, the CDR3 is TGTGCCAGCAGCTTAGTCGGGGGTTCGAGCTCCTACGAGCAGTACTTC. Combining the CDR3 with reference TRBV7-8 and TRBJ2-7 gives the whole variable domain GAGVSQSPRYKVAKRGQDVALRCDPISGHVSLFWYQQALGQGPEFLTYFQNEAQLDKSGLPSDRFFAERPEGSVSTLKIQRTQQEDSAVYLCASSLVGGSSSYEQYFGPGTRLTVT.

Written as DNA, the CDR3 is TGTGCCAGCAGTTTAATTGGGGCCTCCTTGTTTGAAAAACTGTTTTTT. This encodes CASSLIGASLFEKLFF. The genes are TRBV28 and TRBJ1-4; maybe TRBD1 (5 bases). V lost 2 bases to trimming and J lost 7 bases, with 17 bases between them. The germline CDR1 and CDR2 sequences are MDHEN and SYDVKM. The CDR3 contains 16 residues.

The chain has TRBV2 and TRBJ1-2; a weak D match, TRBD1 (6 bases). Germline CDR1 is SNHLY and CDR2 is FYNNEI. This CDR3 is built from 15 residues. V was trimmed by 7 bases and J by 2 bases, leaving 17 bases between them. The CDR3 reads CASIPLQGFNYGYTF. The CDR3 DNA reads TGTGCCAGCATCCCCCTTCAGGGGTTCAACTATGGCTACACCTTC.

This chain uses TRBV27 with TRBJ1-4, with 8 bases aligning to TRBD1. Germline trimming cut 4 bases from V and 4 bases from J; bases unmatched to any gene: 5. The CDR3 covers 15 residues. Germline V CDR1 and CDR2: MNHEY, SMNVEV (reference sequence). CDR3 region: CASSSQGAGNEKLFF. The CDR3 nucleotides read TGTGCCAGCAGTTCTCAGGGGGCTGGTAATGAAAAACTGTTTTTT.

The V call is TRBV10-3, the J call TRBJ2-3; D remains ambiguous. V lost 8 bases to trimming and J lost 2 bases, with 5 bases between them. This CDR3 region has 11 residues. Germline V gene lookup returns CDR1 ENHRY and CDR2 SYGVKD. CDR3 sequence: CAISSTDTQYF. The CDR3 DNA reads TGTGCCATCTCGTCCACAGATACGCAGTATTTT.

The CDR3 DNA follows: TGTGCCAGCAGCGTCCGGCGCGGGCAAGAGACCCAGTACTTC. It yields the protein CASSVRRGQETQYF. This rearrangement joins TRBV2 to TRBJ2-5; tentative D call: TRBD2 (5 bases). The V end lost 6 bases, the J end lost 2 bases, and 13 bases lay between the germline ends. This CDR3 spans 14 amino acids. Germline V gene data show CDR1 as SNHLY and CDR2 as FYNNEI.

The J gene is TRBJ2-5, the V gene TRBV28, with 9 bases matching TRBD1. Judging by the DNA end, TRBJ2-7 fits better; the J call may be wrong. Per the germline V gene, CDR1 is MDHEN and CDR2 is SYDVKM. This CDR3 spans 15 amino acids. CDR3 coding DNA: TGTGCCAGCAGTTTAATCGACAGGGGGGGACGCGAGCAGTACTTC. It codes for CASSLIDRGGREQYF.

The chain carries TRBV25-1 and TRBJ1-6, with a possible D match to TRBD1 (5 bases). Germline CDR1 reads MGHDK; CDR2 reads SYGVNS. The CDR3 length is 15 residues. Trimming stripped 2 bases from V and 4 bases from J, with 9 bases between. CDR3 DNA: TGTGCCAGCAGTGAACTGGGGCAGTATAATTCACCCCTCCACTTT. Translating gives CASSELGQYNSPLHF.

This clone appeared a single time. V is TRBV5-1 and J is TRBJ1-2, with 7 bases aligning to TRBD1. The ends lost 4 bases at V and 7 bases at J; junction bases unmatched: 10. The CDR3 totals 14 residues. Germline V CDR1 and CDR2: SGHRS, YFSETQ. CDR3 coding DNA: TGCGCCAGCAGCCGCGGTCGCAGGGGGTTTGGCTACACCTTC. Its protein is CASSRGRRGFGYTF.

The chain employs TRBV11-2 and TRBJ2-5, with D tentatively TRBD1 (6 bases). The CDR3 sequence is 15 residues long. Trimming cost V 5 bases and J 0 bases, with 13 bases left between them. CDR1 and CDR2 (germline): SGHAT, FQNNGV. CDR3 protein: CASSPGQPYQETQYF. CDR3 sequence (DNA): TGTGCCAGCAGCCCCGGACAGCCGTACCAAGAGACCCAGTACTTC.

The chain links TRBV9 to TRBJ2-3, with TRBD2 as a possible D gene (5 bases). The CDR3 spans 17 residues. Germline loops: CDR1 SGDLS, CDR2 YYNGEE. V dropped 0 bases and J dropped 0 bases, with 14 bases sitting between them. CDR3 bases: TGTGCCAGCAGCGTAGATCCCGGGGTCCAAAGCACAGATACGCAGTATTTT. It codes for CASSVDPGVQSTDTQYF.

The chain recombines TRBV27 with TRBJ2-7; D may be TRBD2 (6 bases). Germline assignment: CDR1 MNHEY and CDR2 SMNVEV (reference sequence). V was trimmed by 6 bases and J by 4 bases, leaving 10 bases between them. This CDR3 comprises 12 residues. CDR3 nucleotide sequence: TGTGCCAGCAGCGGGAGTACATACGAGCAGTACTTC. It yields the protein CASSGSTYEQYF.

The rearrangement joins TRBV6-1 to TRBJ2-5, with D possibly being TRBD1 (6 bases). Germline CDR1 and CDR2: MNHNS and SASEGT. V dropped 2 bases and J dropped 5 bases, with 9 bases sitting between them. The CDR3 length is 13 residues. The CDR3 sequence: CASSEYRAETQYF. The CDR3 DNA follows: TGTGCCAGCAGTGAATACAGGGCGGAGACCCAGTACTTC.

The chain uses TRBV6-5 and TRBJ1-4; no clear D gene. The CDR3 spans 15 residues. Germline loops: CDR1 MNHEY, CDR2 SVGAGI. Trimming removed 5 bases from V and 0 bases from J, with 10 bases in between. CDR3 loop: CASSATAATNEKLFF. CDR3 nucleotides: TGTGCCAGCAGTGCAACAGCCGCAACTAATGAAAAACTGTTTTTT.

The chain carries TRBV14 and TRBJ1-1; D is perhaps TRBD1 (6 bases). The CDR3 is 15 residues long. In germline, CDR1 is SGHDN, CDR2 FVKESK. Trimming removed 3 bases from V and 0 bases from J, with 11 bases in between. CDR3 sequence reads: CASSHYRALNTEAFF. The CDR3 region has the DNA TGTGCCAGCAGCCACTACAGGGCACTGAACACTGAAGCTTTCTTT.

The chain carries TRBV7-9 and TRBJ1-2, with D tentatively TRBD1 (5 bases). Per germline, CDR1 SEHNR and CDR2 FQNEAQ (reference sequence). CDR3 length equals 13 residues. V dropped 5 bases and J dropped 5 bases, with 12 bases sitting between them. The CDR3 reads CASSIAGLYGYTF. The CDR3 region has the DNA TGTGCCAGCAGCATCGCGGGACTGTATGGCTACACCTTC.

In its sample, this clone was seen a few times. The DNA of the CDR3 is TGTGCCAGCAGCGCGGGTAGGGGCGGGAAGGAGTACGAGCAGTACTTC. Translating it yields CASSAGRGGKEYEQYF. V usage is TRBV9 and J usage is TRBJ2-7; possible D gene TRBD2, 6 bases. The length of the CDR3 is 16 residues. The V end was cut by 3 bases, the J end by 4 bases, with 20 bases between. Germline V lookup: CDR1 SGDLS, CDR2 YYNGEE.

This clone was seen more than once but under ten times. The chain joins TRBV19 to TRBJ2-5, with TRBD1 matching 9 bases. The CDR3 runs to 16 residues. The germline V gene has CDR1 LNHDA and CDR2 SQIVND (reference sequence). With V trimmed by 5 bases and J by 2 bases, 9 bases remained unmatched. CDR3 sequence reads: CASSRRDRENQETQYF. The CDR3 nucleotides read TGTGCCAGTAGTCGGCGGGACAGGGAGAATCAAGAGACCCAGTACTTC. Full variable domain (remainder filled in from reference TRBV19 and TRBJ2-5): DGGITQSPKYLFRKEGQNVTLSCEQNLNHDAMYWYRQDPGQGLRLIYYSQIVNDFQKGDIAEGYSVSREKKESFPLTVTSAQKNPTAFYLCASSRRDRENQETQYFGPGTRLLVL.